A single sample is the source of the 24 T cell receptor beta chains below, sequenced in a study of regulatory dendritic cells for organ transplantation. CFSE-labeled sorted T cells met regulatory or mature dendritic cells for five to six days. Which antigens these TCRs recognize remains unknown. TCRdb's copy holds only in-frame clones and misses some; the assay was immunoSEQ multiplex PCR. Of tens of thousands of clones in the sample, roughly 85% were seen once. The sample consisted of naive CD4+ T cells from blood cultured with dendritic cells. Subset here: CD45RA+ naive T cells. Receptors were obtained from a human donor in good health.

The chain has TRBV20-1 and TRBJ2-5; D perhaps matches TRBD2 (5 bases). Per germline, CDR1 DFQATT and CDR2 SNEGSKA (reference sequence). The CDR3 has 11 amino acids. This chain's CDR3 is CSLTSQETQYF. The DNA for the CDR3 is TGCTCCCTAACTAGCCAAGAGACCCAGTACTTC.

The chain recombines TRBV29-1 with TRBJ2-7; TRBD2 might be the D (6 bases). CDR1 SQVTM and CDR2 ANQGSEA come from the germline V gene. Between the trimmed V and J ends, which lost 4 bases and 3 bases, there was a span of 16 bases. The CDR3 length is 14 residues. Here the CDR3 DNA reads TGCAGCGTTGCTTCTGTGGCCGGGAGCTACGAGCAGTACTTC. Protein: CSVASVAGSYEQYF.

Comments on this clone: Compared with germline, one end of the junction differs, possibly owing to a read error. The V call is TRBV6-6, the J call TRBJ2-1, with D perhaps TRBD1 (5 bases). The CDR3 has 13 residues. CDR1 and CDR2 from the germline V gene are MNHNY and SVGAGI (reference sequence). DNA of the CDR3: TGTGCCAGCAGTTCAGGGTCCTCCAATGAGCAGTTCTTC. It is translated as CASSSGSSNEQFF.

The J gene is TRBJ2-1, the V gene TRBV20-1, with D unresolved. Trimming took off 2 bases at V and 8 bases at J, with 7 bases between the two ends. Germline V gene lookup returns CDR1 DFQATT and CDR2 SNEGSKA (reference sequence). This CDR3 contains 11 residues. The CDR3 loop is CSARKEYEQFF. CDR3 in DNA: TGCAGTGCTAGAAAGGAGTATGAGCAGTTCTTC.

V gene TRBV28 combines with J gene TRBJ1-4; D remains unclear. CDR1 is MDHEN and CDR2 is SYDVKM in the germline V gene. V lost 6 bases, J lost 0 bases, and 11 bases lay in between. The CDR3 has 15 residues. In DNA, the CDR3 is TGTGCCAGCAGCTCGCGACGGGCAACTAATGAAAAACTGTTTTTT. This sequence encodes CASSSRRATNEKLFF. Full variable domain (rest looked up from reference TRBV28 and TRBJ1-4): DVKVTQSSRYLVKRTGEKVFLECVQDMDHENMFWYRQDPGLGLRLIYFSYDVKMKEKGDIPEGYSVSREKKERFSLILESASTNQTSMYLCASSSRRATNEKLFFGSGTQLSVL.

The V gene is TRBV30, the J gene TRBJ2-5, with a tentative D call TRBD1 (6 bases). The CDR3 spans 13 residues. Germline V gives CDR1 GTSNPN, CDR2 SVGIG (reference sequence). The ends were cut back, 3 bases at V and 5 bases at J, with 13 bases in the middle. CDR3 DNA: TGTGCCTGGAGCAATACAGGGTTTGAGACCCAGTACTTC. Translated: CAWSNTGFETQYF.

The chain couples TRBV5-4 to TRBJ2-5; either TRBD1 or TRBD2 may fit D (6 bases each). This CDR3 has 14 amino acids. The V gene's germline CDR1 is SGHNT and CDR2 YYREEE (reference sequence). V dropped 6 bases and J dropped 3 bases, with 15 bases sitting between them. CDR3 sequence reads: CASKPMGGEETQYF. CDR3 DNA: TGTGCCAGCAAACCCATGGGGGGCGAAGAGACCCAGTACTTC.

V gene TRBV19 combines with J gene TRBJ2-2, with TRBD1 identical over 7 bases. Germline V lookup: CDR1 LNHDA, CDR2 SQIVND (reference sequence). J gave up 0 bases and V 3 bases, and 4 bases lay outside the gene matches. The CDR3 is 16 amino acids. Here the CDR3 DNA reads TGTGCCAGTAGTATTGCTCAGGGGGCGAACACCGGGGAGCTGTTTTTT. Its protein is CASSIAQGANTGELFF.

The chain is built from TRBV6-5 and TRBJ2-5, with a tentative D call TRBD2 (6 bases). V lost 6 bases and J lost 7, with 15 bases in between. The CDR3 sequence is 13 residues long. Germline lookup yields CDR1 MNHEY and CDR2 SVGAGI. The CDR3 DNA reads TGTGCCAGCAGCCGGACCACGGAGGGGACCCAGTACTTC. It codes for CASSRTTEGTQYF.

The CDR3, as DNA: TGTGCCAGCAGCTTAGTGGCGGGAAATGTATACGAGCAGTACTTC. Protein sequence: CASSLVAGNVYEQYF. J is TRBJ2-7 and V is TRBV7-9, with D possibly being TRBD2 (6 bases). V was shortened by 1 base and J by 4 bases, with 14 bases between the two germline ends. The CDR3 runs 15 residues. The germline gives CDR1 SEHNR, CDR2 FQNEAQ (reference sequence). Drawing the rest from reference TRBV7-9 and TRBJ2-7, the complete variable domain is DTGVSQNPRHKITKRGQNVTFRCDPISEHNRLYWYRQTLGQGPEFLTYFQNEAQLEKSRLLSDRFSAERPKGSFSTLEIQRTEQGDSAMYLCASSLVAGNVYEQYFGPGTRLTVT.

The chain recombines TRBV27 with TRBJ1-5; 7 bases line up with TRBD1. V lost 6 bases and J lost 2; bases outside the gene matches: 4. Per the germline V gene, CDR1 is MNHEY and CDR2 is SMNVEV (reference sequence). The CDR3 runs to 14 residues. Written as DNA, the CDR3 is TGTGCCAGCAGACCAACAGGGGGCAATCAGCCCCAGCATTTT. It is translated as CASRPTGGNQPQHF.

The V gene is TRBV19, the J gene TRBJ2-2, with D maybe TRBD2 (5 bases). Germline assignment: CDR1 LNHDA and CDR2 SQIVND (reference sequence). V was shortened by 9 bases and J by 0 bases, with 23 bases between the two germline ends. The CDR3 covers 18 residues. CDR3 protein: CASSASGSGFPNTGELFF. The CDR3 DNA follows: TGTGCCAGCTCTGCCAGCGGCAGCGGATTCCCGAACACCGGGGAGCTGTTTTTT.

The rearrangement uses TRBV4-3 and TRBJ2-1; 8 bases are shared with TRBD2. The CDR3 runs to 15 residues. Germline V lookup: CDR1 LGHNA, CDR2 YSLEER. V lost 0 bases and J lost 8; bases outside the gene matches: 6. CDR3 DNA sequence: TGCGCCAGCAGCCAAGAGGGGACTAGATCAGATGAGCAGTTCTTC. Protein: CASSQEGTRSDEQFF.

V and J are TRBV21-1 and TRBJ1-5. TRBV21-1 is annotated as a pseudogene. This CDR3 contains 18 residues. The CDR3 DNA follows: TGTGCCAGCAGCAAAGCCTCATCTTTGGGAGGGGGCAATCAGCCCCAGCATTTT. It is translated as CASSKASSLGGGNQPQHF.

The chain uses TRBV7-6 and TRBJ1-1; no definite D call. Between the trimmed V and J ends, which lost 1 base and 3 bases, there was a span of 9 bases. The germline V gene encodes CDR1 SGHVS and CDR2 FNYEAQ. CDR3 length equals 14 residues. CDR3: CASSLEPGYTEAFF. The DNA for the CDR3 is TGTGCCAGCAGCTTAGAGCCGGGATACACTGAAGCTTTCTTT.

The V and J genes are TRBV30 and TRBJ1-2, with D perhaps TRBD1 (5 bases). Germline V CDR1 and CDR2: GTSNPN, SVGIG (reference sequence). V lost 3 bases and J lost 5, with 13 bases in between. The length of the CDR3 is 13 residues. Here the CDR3 reads CAWSPSGLYGYTF. CDR3 nucleotide sequence: TGTGCCTGGAGCCCATCGGGGCTATATGGCTACACCTTC. The full variable domain, in which reference TRBV30 and TRBJ1-2 provide the parts outside the CDR3, is SQTIHQWPATLVQPVGSPLSLECTVEGTSNPNLYWYRQAAGRGLQLLFYSVGIGQISSEVPQNLSASRPQDRQFILSSKKLLLSDSGFYLCAWSPSGLYGYTFGSGTRLTVV.

This chain uses TRBV15 with TRBJ2-6; the D call may be TRBD1 or TRBD2 (5 bases each). The CDR3 totals 15 residues. Germline V lookup: CDR1 LNHNV, CDR2 YYDKDF (reference sequence). Trimming pared 8 bases from V and 0 bases from J, leaving 11 bases between. The CDR3, as DNA: TGTGCCACCGACAGACGGGGCTCTGGGGCCAACGTCCTGACTTTC. As protein: CATDRRGSGANVLTF.

The genes are TRBV19 and TRBJ1-4; D gene uncertain. CDR1 is LNHDA and CDR2 is SQIVND in the germline V gene (reference sequence). This CDR3 contains 12 residues. The ends were cut back, 5 bases at V and 12 bases at J, with 13 bases in the middle. The CDR3 spells CASSEPEYQLFF. DNA for the CDR3: TGTGCCAGTAGTGAACCAGAGTATCAACTGTTTTTT.

The gene calls are TRBV6-6 and TRBJ1-5, with a tentative D call TRBD1 (5 bases). Germline V lookup: CDR1 MNHNY, CDR2 SVGAGI (reference sequence). The CDR3 contains 15 residues. Deletions cut 2 bases from V and 2 bases from J, with 10 bases between. CDR3 loop: CASSYVAGGNQPQHF. Here the CDR3 DNA reads TGTGCCAGCAGTTACGTCGCGGGGGGCAATCAGCCCCAGCATTTT.

The rearrangement joins TRBV7-9 to TRBJ2-7; D might be TRBD2 (5 bases). CDR3 length: 16 amino acids. CDR1 and CDR2 (germline): SEHNR, FQNEAQ (reference sequence). V lost 4 bases, J lost 2 bases, and 18 bases lay in between. In DNA, the CDR3 is TGTGCCAGCAGCTCCCCCCTTGTAGCGTTAACCTACGAGCAGTACTTC. It translates to CASSSPLVALTYEQYF.

J is TRBJ2-7 and V is TRBV28; the match to TRBD1 covers 7 bases. Germline-derived CDR1 and CDR2 are MDHEN and SYDVKM. CDR3 length: 15 residues. After removal of 6 bases from V and 2 bases from J, the junction contained 10 bases not matched to a gene. The CDR3 DNA sequence: TGTGCCAGCAGCACCCACGGGGACAGAACCTACGAGCAGTACTTC. Residues: CASSTHGDRTYEQYF. Supplemented by reference TRBV28 and TRBJ2-7, the full variable domain reads DVKVTQSSRYLVKRTGEKVFLECVQDMDHENMFWYRQDPGLGLRLIYFSYDVKMKEKGDIPEGYSVSREKKERFSLILESASTNQTSMYLCASSTHGDRTYEQYFGPGTRLTVT.

This clone was detected once. The chain's CDR3 is CASRRGQLFYGYTF. Here the CDR3 DNA reads TGTGCCAGCAGACGGGGACAGTTGTTCTATGGCTACACCTTC. The rearrangement joins TRBV2 to TRBJ1-2; 7 bases match TRBD1. J was trimmed by 4 bases and V by 6 bases; bases with no gene match: 8. The CDR3 runs to 14 residues. The germline CDR1 and CDR2 sequences are SNHLY and FYNNEI.

The chain employs TRBV30 and TRBJ1-4; D not resolved. The CDR3 loop spans 15 amino acids. Per the germline V gene, CDR1 is GTSNPN and CDR2 is SVGIG (reference sequence). Trimming stripped 3 bases from V and 0 bases from J, with 11 bases between. The CDR3 DNA reads as TGTGCCTGGAGCTCAGCCGTTGCAACTAATGAAAAACTGTTTTTT. Translation: CAWSSAVATNEKLFF. The whole variable domain, remainder taken from reference TRBV30 and TRBJ1-4, is SQTIHQWPATLVQPVGSPLSLECTVEGTSNPNLYWYRQAAGRGLQLLFYSVGIGQISSEVPQNLSASRPQDRQFILSSKKLLLSDSGFYLCAWSSAVATNEKLFFGSGTQLSVL.

The chain carries TRBV28 and TRBJ2-5; D is possibly TRBD2 (5 bases). Trimming pared 6 bases from V and 9 bases from J, leaving 14 bases between. The CDR3 spans 12 residues. The germline V gene has CDR1 MDHEN and CDR2 SYDVKM. The CDR3 reads CASSTGNLAQYF. The CDR3 DNA is TGTGCCAGCAGCACGGGGAACCTGGCCCAGTACTTC.